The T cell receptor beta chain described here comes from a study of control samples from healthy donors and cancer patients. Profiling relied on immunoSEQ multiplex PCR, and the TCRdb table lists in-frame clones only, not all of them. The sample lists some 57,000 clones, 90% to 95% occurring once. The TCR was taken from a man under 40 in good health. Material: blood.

CDR3 nucleotides: TGTGCCAGTAGTGACTCACAGCTTTCCAATTCACCCCTCCACTTT. This translates into CASSDSQLSNSPLHF. This chain connects TRBV19 to TRBJ1-6; D not resolved. The CDR3 has 15 residues. Trimming left V 5 bases short and J 7 bases short, with 15 bases between. CDR1 is LNHDA and CDR2 is SQIVND in the germline V gene (reference sequence).